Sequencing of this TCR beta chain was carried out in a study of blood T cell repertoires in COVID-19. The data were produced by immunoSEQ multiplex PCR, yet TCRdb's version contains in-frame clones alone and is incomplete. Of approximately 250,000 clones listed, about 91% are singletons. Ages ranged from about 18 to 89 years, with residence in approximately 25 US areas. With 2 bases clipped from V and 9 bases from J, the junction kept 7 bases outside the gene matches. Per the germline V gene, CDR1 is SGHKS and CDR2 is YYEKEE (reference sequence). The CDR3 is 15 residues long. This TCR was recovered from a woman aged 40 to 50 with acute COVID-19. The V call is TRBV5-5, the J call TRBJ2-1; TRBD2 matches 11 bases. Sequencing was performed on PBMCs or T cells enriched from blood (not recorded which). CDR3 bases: TGTGCCAGCAGCTTCGTACTAGCGGGAGAGGGTGAGCAGTTCTTC. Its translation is CASSFVLAGEGEQFF.